This TCR beta chain is drawn from a study of vaccination effects on CD4 cells after COVID-19. Study-wide context: Samples came from two convalescent patients 16 days and one week before vaccination. Study-level results: Marked clonal contraction was seen late after vaccination (in both infection- and vaccine-induced clones).

Losses at the gene ends were 7 bases for V and 3 bases for J; bases not matched to a gene: 6. Germline V CDR1 and CDR2: SGHTA, FQGTGA. CDR3 length: 14 amino acids. Turning to this clone: What it binds is unknown.

The assay was immunoSEQ multiplex PCR, and TCRdb's table has in-frame clones only and misses some. The table lists approximately 47,000 clones, 60% to 85% of them singletons. Culture proceeded for more than 8 days, and CD4+ T cells were then isolated. This sequence joins TRBV7-3 and TRBJ2-1; 7 nucleotides agree with TRBD1. The receptor was derived from a human donor who had a prior SARS-CoV-2 infection. The material was CD4+ T cells from PBMCs cultured without peptide, obtained before COVID-19 vaccination. CDR3 bases: TGTGCCAGCACCCTAGGGGGCGACTACAATGAGCAGTTCTTC. It translates to CASTLGGDYNEQFF. Based on the CDR3 plus reference TRBV7-3 and TRBJ2-1, the full variable domain is GAGVSQTPSNKVTEKGKYVELRCDPISGHTALYWYRQSLGQGPEFLIYFQGTGAADDSGLPNDRFFAVRPEGSVSTLKIQRTERGDSAVYLCASTLGGDYNEQFFGPGTRLTVL.